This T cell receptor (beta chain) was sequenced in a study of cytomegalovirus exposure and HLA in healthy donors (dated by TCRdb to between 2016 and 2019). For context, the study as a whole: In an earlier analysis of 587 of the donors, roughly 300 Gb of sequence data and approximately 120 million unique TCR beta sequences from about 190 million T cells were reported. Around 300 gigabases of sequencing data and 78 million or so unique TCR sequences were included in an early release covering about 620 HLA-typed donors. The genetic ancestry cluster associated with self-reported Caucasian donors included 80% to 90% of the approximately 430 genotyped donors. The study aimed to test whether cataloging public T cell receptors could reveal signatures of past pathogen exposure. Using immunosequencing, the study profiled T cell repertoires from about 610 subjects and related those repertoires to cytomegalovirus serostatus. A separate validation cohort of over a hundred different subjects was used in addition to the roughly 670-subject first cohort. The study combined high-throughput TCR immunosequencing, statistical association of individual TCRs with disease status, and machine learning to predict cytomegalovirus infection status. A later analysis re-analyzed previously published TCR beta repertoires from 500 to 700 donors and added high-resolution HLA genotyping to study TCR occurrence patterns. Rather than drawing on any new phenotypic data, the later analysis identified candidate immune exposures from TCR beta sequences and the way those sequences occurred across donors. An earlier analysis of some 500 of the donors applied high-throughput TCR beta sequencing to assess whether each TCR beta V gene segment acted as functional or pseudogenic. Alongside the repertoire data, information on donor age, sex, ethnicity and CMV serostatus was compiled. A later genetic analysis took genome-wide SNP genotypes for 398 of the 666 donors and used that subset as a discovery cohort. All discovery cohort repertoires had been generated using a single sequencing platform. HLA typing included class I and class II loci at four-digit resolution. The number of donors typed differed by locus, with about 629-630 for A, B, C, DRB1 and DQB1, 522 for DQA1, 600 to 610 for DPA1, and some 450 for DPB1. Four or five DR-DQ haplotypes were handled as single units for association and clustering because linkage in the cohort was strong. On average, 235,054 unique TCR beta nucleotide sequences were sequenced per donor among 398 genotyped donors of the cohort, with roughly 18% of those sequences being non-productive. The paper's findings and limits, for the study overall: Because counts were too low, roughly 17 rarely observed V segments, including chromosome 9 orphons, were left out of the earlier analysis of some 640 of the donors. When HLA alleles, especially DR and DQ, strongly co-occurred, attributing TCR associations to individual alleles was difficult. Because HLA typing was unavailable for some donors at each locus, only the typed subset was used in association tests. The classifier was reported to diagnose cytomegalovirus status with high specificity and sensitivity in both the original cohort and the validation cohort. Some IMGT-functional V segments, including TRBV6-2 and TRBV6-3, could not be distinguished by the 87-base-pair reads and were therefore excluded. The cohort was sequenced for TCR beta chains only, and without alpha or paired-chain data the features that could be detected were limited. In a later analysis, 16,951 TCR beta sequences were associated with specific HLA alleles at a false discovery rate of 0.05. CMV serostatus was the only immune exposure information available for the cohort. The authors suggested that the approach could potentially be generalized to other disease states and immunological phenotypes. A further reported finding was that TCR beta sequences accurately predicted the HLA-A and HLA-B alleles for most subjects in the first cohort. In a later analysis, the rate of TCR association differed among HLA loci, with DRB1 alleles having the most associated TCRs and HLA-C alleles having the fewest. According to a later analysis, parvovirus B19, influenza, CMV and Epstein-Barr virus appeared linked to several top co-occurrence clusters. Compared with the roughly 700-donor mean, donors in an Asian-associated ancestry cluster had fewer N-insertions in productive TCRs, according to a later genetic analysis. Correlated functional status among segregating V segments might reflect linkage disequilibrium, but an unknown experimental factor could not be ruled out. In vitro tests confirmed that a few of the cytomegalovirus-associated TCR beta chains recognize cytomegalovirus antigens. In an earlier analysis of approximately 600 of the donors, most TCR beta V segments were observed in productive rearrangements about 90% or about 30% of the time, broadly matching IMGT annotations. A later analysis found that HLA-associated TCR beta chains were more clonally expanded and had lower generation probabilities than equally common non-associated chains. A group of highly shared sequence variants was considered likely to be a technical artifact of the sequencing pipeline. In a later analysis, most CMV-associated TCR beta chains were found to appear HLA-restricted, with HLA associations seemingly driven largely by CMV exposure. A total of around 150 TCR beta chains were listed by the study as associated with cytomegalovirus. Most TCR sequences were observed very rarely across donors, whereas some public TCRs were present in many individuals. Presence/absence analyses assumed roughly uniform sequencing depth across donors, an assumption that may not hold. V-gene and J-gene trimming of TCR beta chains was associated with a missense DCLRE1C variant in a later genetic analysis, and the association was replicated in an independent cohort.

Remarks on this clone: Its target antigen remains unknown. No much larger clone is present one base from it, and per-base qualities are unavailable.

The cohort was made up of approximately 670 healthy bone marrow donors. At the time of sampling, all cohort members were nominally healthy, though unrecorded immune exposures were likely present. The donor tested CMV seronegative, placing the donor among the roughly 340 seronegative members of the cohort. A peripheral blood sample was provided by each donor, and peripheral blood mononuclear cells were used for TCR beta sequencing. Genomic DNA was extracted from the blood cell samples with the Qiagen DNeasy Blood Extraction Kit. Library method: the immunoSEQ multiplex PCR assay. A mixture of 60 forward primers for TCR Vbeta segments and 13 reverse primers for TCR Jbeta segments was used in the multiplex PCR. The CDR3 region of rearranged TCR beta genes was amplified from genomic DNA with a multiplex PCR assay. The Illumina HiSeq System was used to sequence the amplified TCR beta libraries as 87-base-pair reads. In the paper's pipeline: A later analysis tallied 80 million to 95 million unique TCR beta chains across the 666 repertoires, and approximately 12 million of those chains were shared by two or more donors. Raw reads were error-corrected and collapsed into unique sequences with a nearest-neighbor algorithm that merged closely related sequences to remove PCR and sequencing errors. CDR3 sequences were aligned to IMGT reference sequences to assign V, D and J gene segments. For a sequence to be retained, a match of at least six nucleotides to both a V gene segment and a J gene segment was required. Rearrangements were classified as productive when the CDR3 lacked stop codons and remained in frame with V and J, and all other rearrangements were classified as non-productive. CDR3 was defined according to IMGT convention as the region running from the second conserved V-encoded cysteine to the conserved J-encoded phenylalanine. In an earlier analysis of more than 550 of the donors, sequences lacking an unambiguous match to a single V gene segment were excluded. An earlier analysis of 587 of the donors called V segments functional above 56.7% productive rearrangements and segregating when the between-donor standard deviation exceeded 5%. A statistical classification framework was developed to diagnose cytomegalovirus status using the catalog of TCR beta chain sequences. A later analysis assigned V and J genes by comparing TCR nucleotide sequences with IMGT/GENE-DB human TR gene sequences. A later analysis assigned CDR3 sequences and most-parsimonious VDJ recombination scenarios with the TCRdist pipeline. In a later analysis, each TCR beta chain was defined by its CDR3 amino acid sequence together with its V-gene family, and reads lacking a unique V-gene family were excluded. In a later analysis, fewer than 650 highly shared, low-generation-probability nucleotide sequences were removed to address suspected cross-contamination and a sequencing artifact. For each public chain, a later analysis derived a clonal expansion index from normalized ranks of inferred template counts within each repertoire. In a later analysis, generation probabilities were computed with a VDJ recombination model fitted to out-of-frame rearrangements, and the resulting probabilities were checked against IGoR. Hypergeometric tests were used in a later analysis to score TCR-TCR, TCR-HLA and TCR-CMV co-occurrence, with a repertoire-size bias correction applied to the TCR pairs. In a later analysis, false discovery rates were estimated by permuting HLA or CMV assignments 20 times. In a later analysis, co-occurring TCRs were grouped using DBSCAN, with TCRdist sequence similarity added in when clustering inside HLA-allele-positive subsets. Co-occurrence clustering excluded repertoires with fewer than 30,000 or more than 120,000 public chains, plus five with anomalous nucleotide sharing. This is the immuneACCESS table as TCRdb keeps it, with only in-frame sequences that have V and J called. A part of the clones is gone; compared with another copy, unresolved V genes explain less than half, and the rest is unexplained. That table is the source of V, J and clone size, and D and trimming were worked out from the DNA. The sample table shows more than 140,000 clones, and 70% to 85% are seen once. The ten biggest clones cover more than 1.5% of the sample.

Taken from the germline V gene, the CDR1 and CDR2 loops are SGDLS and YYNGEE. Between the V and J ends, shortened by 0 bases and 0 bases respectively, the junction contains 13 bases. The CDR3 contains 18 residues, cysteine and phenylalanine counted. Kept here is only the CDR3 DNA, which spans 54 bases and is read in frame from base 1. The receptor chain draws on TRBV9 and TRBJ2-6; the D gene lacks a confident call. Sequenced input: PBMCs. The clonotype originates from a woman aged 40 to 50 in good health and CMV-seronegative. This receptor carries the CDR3 CASSVDSSTYSGANVLTF. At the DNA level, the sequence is TGTGCCAGCAGCGTAGATTCTTCCACCTACTCTGGGGCCAACGTCCTGACTTTC.